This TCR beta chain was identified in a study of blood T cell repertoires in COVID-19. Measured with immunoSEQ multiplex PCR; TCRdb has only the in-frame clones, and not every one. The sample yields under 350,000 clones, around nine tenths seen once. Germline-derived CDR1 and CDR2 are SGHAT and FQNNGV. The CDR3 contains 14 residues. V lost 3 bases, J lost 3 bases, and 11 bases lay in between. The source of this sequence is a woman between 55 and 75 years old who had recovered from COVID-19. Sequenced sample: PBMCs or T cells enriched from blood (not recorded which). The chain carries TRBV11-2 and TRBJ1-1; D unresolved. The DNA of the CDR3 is TGTGCCAGCAGCTTCCCCGGGAAGGACACTGAAGCTTTCTTT. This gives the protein CASSFPGKDTEAFF.